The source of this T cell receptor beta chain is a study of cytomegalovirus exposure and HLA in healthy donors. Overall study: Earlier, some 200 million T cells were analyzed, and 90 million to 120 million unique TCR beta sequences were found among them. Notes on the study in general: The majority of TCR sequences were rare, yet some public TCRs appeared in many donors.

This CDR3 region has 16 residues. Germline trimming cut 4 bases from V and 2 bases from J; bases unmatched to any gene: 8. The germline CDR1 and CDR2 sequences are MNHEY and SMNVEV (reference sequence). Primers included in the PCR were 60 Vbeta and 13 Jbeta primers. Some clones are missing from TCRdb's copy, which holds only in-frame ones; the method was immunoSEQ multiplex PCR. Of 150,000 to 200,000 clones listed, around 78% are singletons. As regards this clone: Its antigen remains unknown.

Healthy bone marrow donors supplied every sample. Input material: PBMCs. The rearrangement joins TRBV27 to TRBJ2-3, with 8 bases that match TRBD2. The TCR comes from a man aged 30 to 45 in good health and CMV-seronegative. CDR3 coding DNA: TGTGCCAGCAGTTCGCCAACTAGCGGATACACAGATACGCAGTATTTT. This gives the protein CASSSPTSGYTDTQYF.